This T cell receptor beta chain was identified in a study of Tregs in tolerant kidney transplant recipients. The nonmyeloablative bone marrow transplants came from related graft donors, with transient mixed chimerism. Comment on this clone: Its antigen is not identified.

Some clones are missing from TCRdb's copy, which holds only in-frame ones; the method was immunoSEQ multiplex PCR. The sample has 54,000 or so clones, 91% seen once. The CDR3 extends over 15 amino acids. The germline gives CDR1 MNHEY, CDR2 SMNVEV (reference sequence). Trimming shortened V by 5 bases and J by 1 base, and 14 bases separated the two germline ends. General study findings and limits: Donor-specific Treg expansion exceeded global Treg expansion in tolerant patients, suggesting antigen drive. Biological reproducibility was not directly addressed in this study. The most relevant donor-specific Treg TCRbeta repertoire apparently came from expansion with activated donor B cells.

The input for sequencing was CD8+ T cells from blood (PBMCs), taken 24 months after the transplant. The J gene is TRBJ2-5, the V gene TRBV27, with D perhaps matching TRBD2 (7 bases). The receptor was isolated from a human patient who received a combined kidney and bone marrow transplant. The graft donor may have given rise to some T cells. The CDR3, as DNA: TGTGCCAGCAGTCTGGGGGGGGCCCCCCAAGAGACCCAGTACTTC. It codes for CASSLGGAPQETQYF.